The 9 T cell receptor beta chains below all came from one sample that was sequenced in a study of blood T cell repertoires in COVID-19 (dated by TCRdb to the early 2020s). Libraries were prepared through the immunoSEQ multiplex PCR assay. The immuneACCESS repertoire file appears here via TCRdb, limited to in-frame rearrangements. These files lack a portion of the clones; in checked studies, under half of the deficit traces to unresolved V genes, and the cause of the others is not known. The sample table lists 45,000 or so clones, 87% of them with a count of one. Of the sample, around 20% falls within the top ten clones. The sample was peripheral blood. These receptors all stem from a woman over 75 in a cohort sampled during active or convalescent COVID-19.

The gene calls are TRBV12-1 and TRBJ2-1; the D segment call TRBD2 is taken from the table without a DNA check. TRBV12-1 is shown as a pseudogene. The CDR3 consists of 19 residues. The CDR3 sequence is CASSLPGLAGPSSYNEQFF. The CDR3 bases are TGTGCCAGCAGCTTACCGGGACTAGCGGGTCCTAGCTCCTACAATGAGCAGTTCTTC.

The rearrangement links TRBV2 to TRBJ1-6; no firm D call. This CDR3 has 9 residues. Between the trimmed V and J ends, which lost 5 bases and 12 bases, there was a span of 2 bases. Per germline, CDR1 SNHLY and CDR2 FYNNEI. CDR3 sequence: CASSLPLHF. In DNA, the CDR3 is TGTGCCAGCAGTCTACCCCTCCACTTT.

This clone has a single count. This sequence joins TRBV12-3 or TRBV12-4 and TRBJ1-1; D remains unclear. Trimming removed 4 bases from V and 11 bases from J, with 14 bases in between. The CDR3 has 12 residues. In DNA, the CDR3 is TGTGCCAGCAGTTCCTACAGTGGTAAGGCTTTCTTT. Amino acid sequence: CASSSYSGKAFF.

The rearrangement joins TRBV2 to TRBJ1-1, with TRBD1 as a possible D gene (6 bases). Trimming took off 4 bases at V and 0 bases at J, with 9 bases between the two ends. Germline-derived CDR1 and CDR2 are SNHLY and FYNNEI. This CDR3 comprises 14 residues. The CDR3 DNA reads TGTGCCAGCAGTGTGGGGGCACTGAACACTGAAGCTTTCTTT. This gives the protein CASSVGALNTEAFF. The full variable domain, its missing parts supplied by reference TRBV2 and TRBJ1-1, is EPEVTQTPSHQVTQMGQEVILRCVPISNHLYFYWYRQILGQKVEFLVSFYNNEISEKSEIFDDQFSVERPDGSNFTLKIRSTKLEDSAMYFCASSVGALNTEAFFGQGTRLTVV.

The CDR3 here is CASSYGPGREIYNEQFF. The CDR3, as DNA: TGTGCCAGCAGTTACGGTCCGGGGCGGGAAATATACAATGAGCAGTTCTTC. This sequence joins TRBV6-2 or TRBV6-3 and TRBJ2-1, with D possibly being TRBD2 (6 bases). Germline CDR1 MNHEY, CDR2 SVGEGT. Trimming shortened V by 2 bases and J by 4 bases, and 18 bases separated the two germline ends. The CDR3 runs to 17 residues.

The chain couples TRBV6-5 to TRBJ2-1, with unresolved D. V gave up 4 bases and J gave up 6 bases, with 10 bases separating them. CDR1 MNHEY and CDR2 SVGAGI come from the germline V gene. CDR3 size: 13 residues. CDR3 sequence reads: CASSSWSGNEQFF. In nucleotides, the CDR3 is TGTGCCAGCAGTTCCTGGTCAGGCAATGAGCAGTTCTTC.

The chain joins TRBV5-1 to TRBJ1-3; possible D gene TRBD1, 5 bases. The CDR3 consists of 16 residues. Germline V gene data show CDR1 as SGHRS and CDR2 as YFSETQ. Trimming removed 0 bases at V and 0 bases at J, with 10 bases between. In nucleotides, the CDR3 is TGCGCCAGCAGCTTGGGTCAGGGCCTCTCTGGAAACACCATATATTTT. Protein sequence: CASSLGQGLSGNTIYF.

The chain couples TRBV20-1 to TRBJ2-5; 7 nucleotides align to TRBD1. Trimming at V came to 3 bases and at J to 5 bases, leaving 12 bases not matched to a gene. The CDR3 has 15 residues. Per the germline V gene, CDR1 is DFQATT and CDR2 is SNEGSKA (reference sequence). CDR3 region: CSASFRRGFGETQYF. CDR3 bases: TGCAGTGCTAGTTTCCGCAGGGGGTTCGGGGAGACCCAGTACTTC.

The rearrangement links TRBV27 to TRBJ1-6; 7 bases line up with TRBD1. Germline-derived CDR1 and CDR2 are MNHEY and SMNVEV (reference sequence). This CDR3 comprises 14 residues. The ends lost 5 bases at V and 5 bases at J; junction bases unmatched: 3. The CDR3 nucleotides are TGTGCCAGCAGTCGACAGGGCAATAATTCACCCCTCCACTTT. It encodes CASSRQGNNSPLHF.